This T cell receptor (beta chain) was retrieved from a study of beta chain features in type 1 diabetes (dated 2018 in TCRdb). About the study as a whole: Patients and healthy donors did not differ in mean age, gender distribution, total cell number or subset yield. A total of 90 million to 130 million sorted cells were examined across all samples, and a strong correlation was observed between cell number per subset and RNA yield. The study compared the TCRB repertoires of sorted circulating CD4+ T cell subsets in recently diagnosed type 1 diabetes patients with those in matched healthy donors. Regulatory and stem cell-like memory subsets were obtained from only 8 patients and roughly 8 healthy donors, while naive and central memory subsets were obtained from all 30 or so donors.

Results and caveats for the whole study, not just this receptor: At VDJ recombination sites, type 1 diabetes patients had fewer insertions and more deleted nucleotides, which implies abnormalities in thymic rearrangement. Shorter templates might have been favored by PCR, but patient and control samples were amplified and corrected together, so both groups would have been affected equally by any skew. The naive, central memory and regulatory TCRB repertoires appeared to resemble one another more closely among patients than among healthy donors. Because cDNA was sequenced instead of genomic DNA, highly expressing activated cells could be over-represented, though the groups showed no difference in activation or CD3 levels. Because small numbers of individuals were included in the HLA sub-analyses, any influence of HLA type on TCRB rearrangement was left unresolved. Type 1 diabetes patients showed a moderate but significant shortening of TCRB CDR3 length in all four CD4+ subsets.

The entire amount of isolated RNA was reverse transcribed using the High Capacity cDNA Reverse Transcription Kit, so the sequenced TCRB transcripts were expressed ones. Deep immunoSEQ sequencing was performed on naive, central memory and regulatory T cell samples, with an average of roughly 3.6 million total reads per sample. After sorted cells were lysed in RLT buffer, RNA was extracted with DNase-treated RNeasy Micro or Mini kits, with the choice depending on cell number. To prevent cross-contamination, every cell subset was processed on its own, while patient and healthy donor samples were processed together. Using the immunoSEQ multiplex PCR, TCRB sequences were amplified from cDNA into 87-bp fragments spanning the CDR3 region. Sequencing of the amplicons was performed on the Illumina HiSeq platform. The study's processing was this. Synthetic template baselines were used to correct PCR bias computationally, reads within Hamming distance 2 were collapsed, and singletons that could not be merged were discarded. Reads were aligned against IMGT so that V, D and J genes, CDR3 length and insertions or deletions at six rearrangement sites could be assigned. Within each subset, clonotype counts were normalized to sorted cell number, after which true diversity and Gini coefficients were computed with the tcR R package. The overlap coefficient, calculated on TCRB nucleotide sequences, was used to quantify repertoire sharing. Out-of-frame TCRB sequences from naive cells were analyzed as a proxy for the pre-selection repertoire. TCRdb re-hosts the immuneACCESS table, in-frame sequences only. Its copies lack some clones; in the studies checked, an unresolved V gene accounts for under half of them, and the cause for the rest is not known. That table furnishes V, J and clone size, whereas the DNA furnished D and trimming. Recorded for this sample are approximately 600,000 clones; roughly 12% of them occurred a single time. The ten largest clones take up more than 0.1% of the sample.

Each donor gave one peripheral blood draw, about 110 mL on average, collected into heparinised tubes. Using a panel that included CD45RO, CCR7, CD25, CD127, CD95 and CD27, naive, central memory, regulatory and stem cell-like memory CD4+ T cells were sorted on a BD FACSAria II. A purity above 98% was achieved for all sorted populations. PBMCs were separated immediately by Lymphoprep density gradient centrifugation and were stained directly, without being cultured. So that batch effects would be minimized, each experiment stained and sorted samples in pairs, pairing one healthy donor with one patient. This clone occurred a few times. What antigen it recognizes has not been identified. No much larger clone is present one base from it, and per-base qualities are unavailable. The specimen sequenced was naive CD4+ T cells from blood. The sample's cell subset or site label is to be understood as: true naive CD4+ T cells. The receptor was isolated from a man aged 30 to 39 with type 1 diabetes.

The DNA sequence is given as TGTGCCAGCAGCCCCGTCGTGGGGCCTTCTGCAAATTCACCCCTCCACTTT. Its protein reads: CASSPVVGPSANSPLHF. The chain was built from TRBV7-6 and TRBJ1-6; possibly the D gene is TRBD1, per 5 matching bases. V is reduced by 5 bases and J by 7 bases, leaving a spacing of 21 bases between them. From its cysteine to its phenylalanine, the CDR3 spans 17 amino acids. The only DNA kept is the CDR3, 51 bases in frame from the first base. The germline V gene provides CDR1 SGHVS and CDR2 FNYEAQ.